This TCR beta chain was observed in a study of cytomegalovirus exposure and HLA in healthy donors. Study results and caveats: In a later analysis, at a false discovery rate of 0.05, 16,951 TCR beta sequences matched HLA alleles. As a later analysis revealed, most CMV-associated TCR beta chains appeared HLA-restricted.

Vbeta (60) and Jbeta (13) primers were used in the PCR. Here immunoSEQ multiplex PCR was the method, and the copy in TCRdb shows in-frame clones only, minus some. The table shows approximately 180,000 clones, with over 70% occurring only once. This clone was observed a handful of times. The antigen is not known. This receptor was obtained from a woman in her thirties in good health and CMV-seronegative. Sequenced material: PBMCs.

The CDR3 is CATSRELAPGNTIYF. The CDR3 nucleotides read TGTGCCACCAGCAGAGAACTCGCTCCAGGAAACACCATATATTTT. The V gene is TRBV15, the J gene TRBJ1-3; no definite D call. The CDR3 is made up of 15 amino acids. From germline, CDR1 is LNHNV and CDR2 YYDKDF (reference sequence). V lost 0 bases, J lost 4 bases, and 10 bases lay in between.